Described below is a single T cell receptor beta chain sequence and its context. This sample was included in a study of beta chain features in type 1 diabetes. The CDR3 length is 14 residues. Between the trimmed V and J ends, which lost 6 bases and 6 bases, there was a span of 17 bases. Germline V gene lookup returns CDR1 SGHTA and CDR2 FQGNSA. The sequenced template was cDNA made from the entire isolated RNA. TCRdb's copy holds only in-frame clones and misses some; the assay was immunoSEQ multiplex PCR. The data contain 970,000 or so clones, 15% to 20% of them singletons. The sequenced sample was naive CD4+ T cells from blood. This TCR was recovered from a young woman in good health. The chain combines TRBV7-2 with TRBJ2-5; TRBD2 is a possible D gene (6 bases). CDR3 residues: CASSPTRFKKTQYF. The CDR3 DNA sequence: TGTGCCAGCAGTCCGACTAGGTTCAAAAAGACCCAGTACTTC.